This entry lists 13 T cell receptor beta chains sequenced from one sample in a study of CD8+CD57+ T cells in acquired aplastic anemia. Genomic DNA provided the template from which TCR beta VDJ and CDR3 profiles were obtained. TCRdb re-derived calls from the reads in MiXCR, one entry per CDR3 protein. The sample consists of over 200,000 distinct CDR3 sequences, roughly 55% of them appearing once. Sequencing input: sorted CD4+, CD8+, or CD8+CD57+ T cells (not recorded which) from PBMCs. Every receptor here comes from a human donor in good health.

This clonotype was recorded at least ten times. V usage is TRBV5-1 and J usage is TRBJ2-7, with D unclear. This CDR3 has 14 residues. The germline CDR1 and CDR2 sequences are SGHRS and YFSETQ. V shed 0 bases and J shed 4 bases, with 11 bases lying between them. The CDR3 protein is CASSLGSLDYEQYF. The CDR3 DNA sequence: TGCGCCAGCAGCTTGGGGTCCCTGGATTACGAGCAGTACTTC. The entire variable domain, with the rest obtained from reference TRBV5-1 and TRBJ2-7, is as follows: KAGVTQTPRYLIKTRGQQVTLSCSPISGHRSVSWYQQTPGQGLQFLFEYFSETQRNKGNFPGRFSGRQFSNSRSEMNVSTLELGDSALYLCASSLGSLDYEQYFGPGTRLTVT.

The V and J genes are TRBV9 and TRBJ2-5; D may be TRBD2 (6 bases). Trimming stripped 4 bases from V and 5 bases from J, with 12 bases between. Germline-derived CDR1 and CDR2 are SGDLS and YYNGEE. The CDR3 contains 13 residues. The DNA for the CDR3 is TGTGCCAGCAGCCAAGAAGGGAGGGAGACCCAGTACTTC. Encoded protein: CASSQEGRETQYF.

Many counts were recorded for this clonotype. The CDR3: CASSSSTSGYNEQFF. Written as DNA, the CDR3 is TGTGCCAGCAGCTCATCTACTAGCGGGTACAATGAGCAGTTCTTC. The chain joins TRBV7-7 to TRBJ2-1, with TRBD2 matching 9 bases. Per germline, CDR1 SSHAT and CDR2 FNYEAQ (reference sequence). J was trimmed by 4 bases and V by 4 bases; bases with no gene match: 5. CDR3 size: 15 residues.

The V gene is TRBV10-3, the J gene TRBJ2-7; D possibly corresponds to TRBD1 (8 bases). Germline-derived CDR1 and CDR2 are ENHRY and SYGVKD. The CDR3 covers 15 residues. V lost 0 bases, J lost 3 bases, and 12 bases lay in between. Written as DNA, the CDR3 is TGTGCCATCAGTGAGTCGAACAGGGGGGGCTACGAGCAGTACTTC. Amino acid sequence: CAISESNRGGYEQYF.

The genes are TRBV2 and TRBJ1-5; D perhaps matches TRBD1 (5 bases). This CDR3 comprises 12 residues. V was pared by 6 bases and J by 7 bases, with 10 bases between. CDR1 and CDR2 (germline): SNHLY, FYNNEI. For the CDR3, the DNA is TGTGCCAGCAGGGGGGACGGACAGCCCCAGCATTTT. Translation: CASRGDGQPQHF. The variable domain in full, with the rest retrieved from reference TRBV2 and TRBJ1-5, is EPEVTQTPSHQVTQMGQEVILRCVPISNHLYFYWYRQILGQKVEFLVSFYNNEISEKSEIFDDQFSVERPDGSNFTLKIRSTKLEDSAMYFCASRGDGQPQHFGDGTRLSIL.

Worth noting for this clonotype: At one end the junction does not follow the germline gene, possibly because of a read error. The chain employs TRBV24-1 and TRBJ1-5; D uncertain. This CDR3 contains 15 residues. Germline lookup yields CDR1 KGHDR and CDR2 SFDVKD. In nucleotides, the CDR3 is TGTGCCAGCAGTGGAGTCGGGTTTTCCAATCAGCCCCAGCATTTT. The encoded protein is CASSGVGFSNQPQHF.

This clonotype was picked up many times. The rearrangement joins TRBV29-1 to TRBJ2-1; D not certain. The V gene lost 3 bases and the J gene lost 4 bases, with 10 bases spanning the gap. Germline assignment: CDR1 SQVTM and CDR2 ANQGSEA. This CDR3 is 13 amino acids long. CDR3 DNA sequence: TGCAGCGTTGAGGGCTATCATTACAATGAGCAGTTCTTC. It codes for CSVEGYHYNEQFF.

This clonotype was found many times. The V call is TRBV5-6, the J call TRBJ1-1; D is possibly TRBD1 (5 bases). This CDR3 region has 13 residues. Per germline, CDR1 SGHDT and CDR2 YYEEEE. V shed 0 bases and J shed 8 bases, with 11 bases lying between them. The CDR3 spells CASSLGRVAEAFF. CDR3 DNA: TGTGCCAGCAGCTTGGGCAGGGTAGCCGAAGCTTTCTTT.

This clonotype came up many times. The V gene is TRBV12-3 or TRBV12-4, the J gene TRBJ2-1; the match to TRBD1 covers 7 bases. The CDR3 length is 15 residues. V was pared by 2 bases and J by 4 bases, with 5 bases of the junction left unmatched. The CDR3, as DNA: TGTGCCAGCAGTTTAACGGGACAGATATACAATGAGCAGTTCTTC. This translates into CASSLTGQIYNEQFF.

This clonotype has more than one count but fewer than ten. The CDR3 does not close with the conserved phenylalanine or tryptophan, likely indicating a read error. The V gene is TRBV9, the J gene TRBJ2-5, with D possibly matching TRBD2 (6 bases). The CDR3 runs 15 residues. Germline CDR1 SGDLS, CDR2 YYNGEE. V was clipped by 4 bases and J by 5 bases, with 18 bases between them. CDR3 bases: TGTGCCAGCAGCCGAGGAGAGACTAGTGGGGAGACCCAGTACCTC. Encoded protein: CASSRGETSGETQYL.

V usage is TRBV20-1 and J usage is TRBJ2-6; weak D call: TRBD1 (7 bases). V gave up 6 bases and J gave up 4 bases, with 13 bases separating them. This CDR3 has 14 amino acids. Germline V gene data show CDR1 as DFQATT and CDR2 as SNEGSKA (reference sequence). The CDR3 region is CSAQAGQGANVLTF. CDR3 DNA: TGCAGTGCCCAGGCGGGACAGGGGGCCAACGTCCTGACTTTC.

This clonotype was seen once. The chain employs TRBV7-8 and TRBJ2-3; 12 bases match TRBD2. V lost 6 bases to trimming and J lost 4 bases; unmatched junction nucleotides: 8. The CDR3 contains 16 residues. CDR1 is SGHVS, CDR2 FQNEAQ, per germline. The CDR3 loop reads CASSLTSGRSADTQYF. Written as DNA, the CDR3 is TGTGCCAGCAGTCTTACTAGCGGGAGGAGTGCAGATACGCAGTATTTT.

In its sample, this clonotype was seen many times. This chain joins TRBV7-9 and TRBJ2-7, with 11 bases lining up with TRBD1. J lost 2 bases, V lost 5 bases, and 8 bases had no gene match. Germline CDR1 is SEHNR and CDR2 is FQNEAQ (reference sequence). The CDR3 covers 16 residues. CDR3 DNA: TGTGCCAGCAGCCCAAGGGACAGGGGGAGACCCTACGAGCAGTACTTC. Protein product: CASSPRDRGRPYEQYF.